This T cell receptor beta chain originates from a study of T-cell reconstitution after alpha-beta-depleted transplantation in children. With 4 bases clipped from V and 6 bases from J, the junction kept 12 bases outside the gene matches. The CDR3 is 15 amino acids. Germline V gives CDR1 SGDLS, CDR2 YYNGEE. TCRbeta library construction was performed incorporating unique molecular identifiers. Each CDR3 protein is one row after TCRdb ran MiXCR on the PCR reads. The table includes about 600,000 distinct CDR3 sequences, under 12% detected once. This clonotype was picked up a small number of times. This clonotype originated in a human donor who donated a stem cell graft to a child with acute myeloid leukemia. The gene calls are TRBV9 and TRBJ2-7, with 8 bases aligning to TRBD1. Sample: PBMCs from the stem cell graft donor, taken from the stem cell graft. For the CDR3, the DNA is TGTGCCAGCAGCCCCCGGGACAGGACATCTGGCGAGCAGTACTTC. Its protein is CASSPRDRTSGEQYF. Together with reference TRBV9 and TRBJ2-7, the CDR3 gives the full variable domain: DSGVTQTPKHLITATGQRVTLRCSPRSGDLSVYWYQQSLDQGLQFLIQYYNGEERAKGNILERFSAQQFPDLHSELNLSSLELGDSALYFCASSPRDRTSGEQYFGPGTRLTVT.